This T cell receptor beta chain stems from a study of blood T cell repertoires in COVID-19. Looking at the study overall: The study drew acute and convalescent COVID-19 samples from the United States, Italy and Spain. Sources were T cells, B-cell-depleted T cells, or PBMCs; the material itself was cDNA or gDNA.

Per the authors' pipeline: Amplification from reference gene primers served as the basis for estimated nucleated cell counts. TCRdb keeps only in-frame clones here, not all; method: immunoSEQ multiplex PCR. Clone size and V and J calls were adopted from that table, with D and trimming inferred from the DNA. This sample has tens of thousands of clones, with approximately 85% found just once. Germline assignment: CDR1 MNHEY and CDR2 SVGEGT. The CDR3 is 14 amino acids. The V gene end was trimmed by 5 bases and the J gene end by 2 bases; junction bases not matched to a gene: 4. This sequence joins TRBV6-2 or TRBV6-3 and TRBJ1-2, with 8 bases matching TRBD1. The sequenced material came from peripheral blood. This sequence originates from an elderly man with acute or convalescent COVID-19. DNA of the CDR3: TGTGCCAGCAGTGACCGACAGGGGAACTATGGCTACACCTTC. Translation gives CASSDRQGNYGYTF.